This TCR beta chain was identified during a study of cytomegalovirus exposure and HLA in healthy donors. The donors were members of the validation cohort comprising approximately 110 subjects, separate from the roughly 680-subject first cohort. TCRdb's table, derived via immunoSEQ multiplex PCR, lists solely in-frame clones and lacks some. The sample has some 110,000 clones, about 88% seen once. V was trimmed by 1 base and J by 8 bases, leaving 9 bases between them. Germline CDR1 and CDR2: MNHEY and SMNVEV (reference sequence). CDR3 size: 13 residues. The specimen was PBMCs. This TCR came from a man aged 18 to 30 in good health and CMV-seropositive. V is TRBV27 and J is TRBJ2-4; D gene uncertain. CDR3 region: CASSLLGTDIQYF. In nucleotides, the CDR3 is TGTGCCAGCAGTTTATTGGGCACGGACATTCAGTACTTC.